A selection of T cell receptor beta chains follows, all from one sample in a study of T cells in Graves' hyperthyroidism and ophthalmopathy. TCRdb reprocessed the multiplex PCR reads via MiXCR and lists one record per CDR3 protein. The sample comprises 300,000 to 450,000 distinct CDR3 sequences, approximately 15% of which are singletons, and roughly 20% rests with the top ten. Input material: blood. These TCRs come from a man between 25 and 39 years old with Graves' hyperthyroidism that later progressed to Graves' ophthalmopathy. Both conserved end residues are part of each CDR3. The D gene is left open where the match is weak. Where a row states a size, it is once, few, many or the class of an expanded clone; other rows omit it.

few	TRBJ1-2	TRBV7-4	NA	CASSLVSPRDYGYTF	TGTGCCAGCAGCTTAGTCTCGCCCCGGGACTATGGCTACACCTTC
many	TRBJ2-2	TRBV12-3/TRBV12-4	TRBD1	CASSLQGVLGTGELFF	TGTGCCAGCAGTCTACAGGGGGTCTTGGGTACCGGGGAGCTGTTTTTT
few	TRBJ2-3	TRBV7-8	NA	CASSFQQGFLTDTQYF	TGTGCCAGCAGCTTTCAACAGGGATTTCTCACAGATACGCAGTATTTT
NA	TRBJ1-5	TRBV2	NA	CAKRDSLNQPQHF	TGTGCCAAACGGGACTCTCTCAATCAGCCCCAGCATTTT
many	TRBJ2-7	TRBV5-1	TRBD1	CASSLRQDRVREQYF	TGCGCCAGCAGCCTACGACAGGACAGGGTCCGGGAGCAGTACTTC
many	TRBJ2-7	TRBV7-2	NA	CASSPEPTGRMSVQYF	TGTGCCAGCAGCCCTGAGCCGACAGGGAGGATGTCGGTGCAGTACTTC
many	TRBJ1-3	TRBV2	TRBD1	CASSVGTAGNTIYF	TGTGCCAGCAGCGTCGGGACAGCTGGAAACACCATATATTTT
many	TRBJ2-1	TRBV28	TRBD1	CASSRPGQGYNEQFF	TGTGCCAGCAGCCGACCGGGACAGGGCTACAATGAGCAGTTCTTC
many	TRBJ1-2	TRBV28	TRBD1	CASSFPPGTGVEYGYTF	TGTGCCAGCAGTTTTCCTCCCGGGACAGGCGTAGAATATGGCTACACCTTC
NA	TRBJ2-1	TRBV2	NA	CASSGIGIHNEQFF	TGTGCCAGCAGTGGTATCGGAATTCACAATGAGCAGTTCTTC
few	TRBJ2-3	TRBV18	NA	CASSPQGPKDTQYF	TGTGCCAGCTCACCCCAGGGGCCCAAGGATACGCAGTATTTT
many	TRBJ1-1	TRBV5-1	NA	CASSFDGNTEAFF	TGCGCCAGCAGCTTCGACGGGAACACTGAAGCTTTCTTT
many	TRBJ2-1	TRBV7-9	NA	CASSLEARFNEQFF	TGTGCCAGCAGCTTAGAGGCTAGGTTCAATGAGCAGTTCTTC
many	TRBJ1-1	TRBV5-6	TRBD1	CASSPGGAQNTEAFF	TGTGCCAGCAGCCCAGGGGGCGCACAGAACACTGAAGCTTTCTTT
NA	TRBJ2-5	TRBV6-1	TRBD2	CASRKTSGHLYF	TGTGCCAGCAGAAAGACTAGCGGGCATCTCTACTTC
NA	TRBJ2-4	TRBV18	TRBD1	CASDRQGGNIQYF	TGTGCCAGCGACCGACAGGGGGGAAACATTCAGTACTTC
few	TRBJ2-7	TRBV5-1	TRBD1	CASSLEKGASYEQYF	TGCGCCAGCAGCTTGGAAAAGGGGGCGTCCTACGAGCAGTACTTC
few	TRBJ2-4	TRBV2	NA	CASKDGKNIQYF	TGTGCCAGCAAGGACGGAAAAAACATTCAGTACTTC
many	TRBJ2-7	TRBV20-1	NA	CSATDRYYEQYF	TGCAGTGCTACGGACAGATACTACGAGCAGTACTTC
many	TRBJ1-2	TRBV2	NA	CASSGVNYGYTF	TGTGCCAGCAGTGGGGTTAACTATGGCTACACCTTC
few	TRBJ1-3	TRBV5-8	TRBD1	CASSSGQSGNTIYF	TGTGCCAGCAGCTCGGGACAGTCTGGAAACACCATATATTTT
many	TRBJ2-1	TRBV20-1	NA	CSARGLNEQFF	TGCAGTGCTAGAGGTCTCAATGAGCAGTTCTTC
many	TRBJ2-3	TRBV3-1	TRBD2	CASSQEGGGTQYF	TGTGCCAGCAGCCAAGAAGGCGGGGGTACGCAGTATTTT
many	TRBJ2-3	TRBV6-5	TRBD1	CASSYSTGGNTDTQYF	TGTGCCAGCAGTTACTCGACAGGGGGCAACACAGATACGCAGTATTTT
many	TRBJ2-7	TRBV7-9	NA	CASSLARGPYEQYF	TGTGCCAGCAGCTTAGCGCGTGGCCCCTACGAGCAGTACTTC
many	TRBJ2-2	TRBV11-2	TRBD1	CASSYQGAERGGTGELFF	TGTGCCAGCAGCTACCAGGGGGCCGAGCGAGGTGGCACCGGGGAGCTGTTTTTT
many	TRBJ1-1	TRBV11-2	NA	CASSLVGRDMNTEAFF	TGTGCCAGCAGCTTAGTGGGCAGGGACATGAACACTGAAGCTTTCTTT
NA	TRBJ2-5	TRBV2	NA	CASRTPGGRETQYF	TGTGCCAGCAGGACGCCGGGTGGGCGAGAGACCCAGTACTTC
NA	TRBJ1-2	TRBV9	NA	CASSVAAAGGGYGYTF	TGTGCCAGCAGCGTAGCGGCGGCAGGAGGCGGCTATGGCTACACCTTC
many	TRBJ2-7	TRBV6-1	NA	CASSPQPRSSYEQYF	TGTGCCAGCAGTCCTCAACCCCGAAGCTCCTACGAGCAGTACTTC
many	TRBJ1-5	TRBV5-1	NA	CASSLGGYSNQPQHF	TGCGCCAGCAGCTTGGGAGGGTATAGCAATCAGCCCCAGCATTTT